Below are 21 T cell receptor beta chains sequenced from a single sample in a study of T-cell reconstitution after alpha-beta-depleted transplantation in children. Preparation of the TCRbeta library was carried out with unique molecular identifiers. MiXCR, applied by TCRdb to the PCR reads, yields one record per CDR3 protein. Here the sample spans approximately 500,000 distinct CDR3 sequences, 8% to 11% being singletons. Material: PBMCs, obtained before TCRalphabeta/CD19-depleted stem cell transplant. These receptors were obtained from a child aged 2-15 years with inherited bone marrow failure, due to receive a stem cell transplant.

Details on this clonotype: This may arise from a read error, as a much more abundant clone is one base away. The chain couples TRBV19 to TRBJ2-3; no clear D. Trimming removed 3 bases at V and 2 bases at J, with 9 bases between. The CDR3 extends over 14 amino acids. In germline, CDR1 is LNHDA, CDR2 SQIVND (reference sequence). The CDR3 DNA follows: TGTGCCAGTAGTATCCGTTCTATCACAGATACGCAGTATTTT. Protein product: CASSIRSITDTQYF.

Ten or more counts support this clonotype. The rearrangement links TRBV5-5 to TRBJ2-7; D call uncertain. Trimming removed 0 bases at V and 2 bases at J, with 6 bases between. Germline-derived CDR1 and CDR2 are SGHKS and YYEKEE (reference sequence). CDR3 length: 13 residues. CDR3 loop: CASSLVTTYEQYF. The CDR3 DNA is TGTGCCAGCAGCTTGGTGACAACCTACGAGCAGTACTTC.

This clonotype was counted between two and nine times. The chain is built from TRBV27 and TRBJ2-1; D gene unclear. Germline V gene data show CDR1 as MNHEY and CDR2 as SMNVEV (reference sequence). V lost 6 bases to trimming and J lost 10 bases, with 13 bases between them. The CDR3 is 12 residues long. This CDR3 reads CASSNGPQEQFF. The CDR3 DNA follows: TGTGCCAGCAGCAACGGACCCCAAGAGCAGTTCTTC.

The sample holds many counts of this clonotype. The chain uses TRBV4-2 and TRBJ1-2, with 7 bases matching TRBD1. Germline lookup yields CDR1 LGHNA and CDR2 YNFKEQ. V was pared by 0 bases and J by 3 bases, with 4 bases of the junction left unmatched. The CDR3 is made up of 15 amino acids. CDR3 DNA: TGTGCCAGCAGCCAAGAGGGGGGACAGCACTATGGCTACACCTTC. Amino acids: CASSQEGGQHYGYTF.

This sequence joins TRBV4-1 and TRBJ1-1; 10 nucleotides align to TRBD1. The trim removed 4 bases at V and 5 bases at J, leaving 10 bases unmatched. The CDR3 runs to 16 residues. Germline assignment: CDR1 MGHRA and CDR2 YSYEKL. The CDR3 sequence is CASSPPGTGDGTEAFF. The CDR3 DNA sequence: TGCGCCAGCAGCCCACCCGGGACAGGGGATGGGACTGAAGCTTTCTTT.

At least ten counts were recorded for this clonotype. The V gene is TRBV4-3, the J gene TRBJ1-1; D might be TRBD1 (5 bases). CDR1 is LGHNA, CDR2 YSLEER, per germline. V lost 4 bases and J 3 bases, leaving 18 bases between the germline ends. CDR3 length: 16 amino acids. For the CDR3, the DNA is TGCGCCAGCAGCCTCTCCTCGGAGGGGAGGGACACTGAAGCTTTCTTT. Translation gives CASSLSSEGRDTEAFF.

This clonotype was counted many times. CDR3 sequence (DNA): TGTGCCAGCAGCGTGGCCGGGACAGGGAGCTCCTACGAGCAGTACTTC. This codes for CASSVAGTGSSYEQYF. J is TRBJ2-7 and V is TRBV7-2; 9 bases agree with TRBD1. The germline gives CDR1 SGHTA, CDR2 FQGNSA. This CDR3 is built from 16 residues. V was pared by 5 bases and J by 0 bases, with 8 bases of the junction left unmatched.

With regard to this clonotype: This may come from a read error, since a much larger clone is one base off. J is TRBJ1-2 and V is TRBV6-5, with D maybe TRBD1 (6 bases). Germline V lookup: CDR1 MNHEY, CDR2 SVGAGI. This CDR3 has 16 amino acids. The chain's CDR3 is CAGSYSTGTRIYGYTF. CDR3 sequence (DNA): TGTGCCGGCAGTTACTCGACTGGGACAAGGATATATGGCTACACCTTC.

Of note for this clonotype: The junction does not match germline at one end; this may be a read error. The CDR3 nucleotides read TGTGCCAGCAGCTTAACAGGAGAGACCCCGTACTTC. Its protein is CASSLTGETPYF. The chain uses TRBV7-6 and TRBJ2-5, with D possibly TRBD1 on 5 matching bases. There are 12 residues in the CDR3. CDR1 and CDR2 from the germline V gene are SGHVS and FNYEAQ.

This clonotype showed up many times. V gene TRBV4-3 combines with J gene TRBJ1-3; D is unresolved. Germline V CDR1 and CDR2: LGHNA, YSLEER. V lost 0 bases to trimming and J lost 1 base, with 7 bases between them. CDR3 length: 15 residues. CDR3 sequence reads: CASSQDVGSGNTIYF. The CDR3 DNA sequence: TGCGCCAGCAGCCAAGATGTGGGGTCTGGAAACACCATATATTTT.

Ten or more counts support this clonotype. The chain joins TRBV21-1 to TRBJ1-1. TRBV21-1 is described as a pseudogene. This CDR3 contains 15 residues. CDR3 nucleotide sequence: TGTGCCAGCAGCAAAGGGACGGTTTTGAACACTGAAGCTTTCTTT. Its translation: CASSKGTVLNTEAFF.

Ten or more counts support this clonotype. V gene TRBV12-3 or TRBV12-4 combines with J gene TRBJ2-3; D not resolved. V lost 3 bases to trimming and J lost 4 bases, with 14 bases between them. The CDR3 consists of 15 residues. CDR3 region: CASSFQTRDSDTQYF. The CDR3 DNA reads TGTGCCAGCAGTTTCCAAACCCGAGATTCAGATACGCAGTATTTT.

This clonotype was recorded many times. The rearrangement uses TRBV28 and TRBJ2-3, with D hard to call. Trimming removed 5 bases at V and 4 bases at J, with 22 bases between. This CDR3 comprises 17 residues. CDR1 is MDHEN and CDR2 is SYDVKM in the germline V gene. CDR3 in amino acids: CASSPLRLEKAPDTQYF. CDR3 DNA sequence: TGTGCCAGCAGTCCCCTCCGACTTGAAAAGGCCCCAGATACGCAGTATTTT. Drawing the rest from reference TRBV28 and TRBJ2-3, the complete variable domain is DVKVTQSSRYLVKRTGEKVFLECVQDMDHENMFWYRQDPGLGLRLIYFSYDVKMKEKGDIPEGYSVSREKKERFSLILESASTNQTSMYLCASSPLRLEKAPDTQYFGPGTRLTVL.

This clonotype came up many times. The rearrangement joins TRBV24-1 to TRBJ2-1; 11 positions match TRBD2. With 2 bases clipped from V and 7 bases from J, the junction kept 9 bases outside the gene matches. Per the germline V gene, CDR1 is KGHDR and CDR2 is SFDVKD. The CDR3 is 17 amino acids. The CDR3 DNA reads as TGTGCCACCAGTGATTGGACCGGGACTAGCGGTCCAAATGAGCAGTTCTTC. Translated, it gives CATSDWTGTSGPNEQFF.

Details on this clonotype: A read error may account for a junction end that differs from germline. The genes are TRBV20-1 and TRBJ2-2, with TRBD2 matching 14 bases. The CDR3 is 18 amino acids. CDR1 DFQATT and CDR2 SNEGSKA come from the germline V gene (reference sequence). For the CDR3, the DNA is TGCTGTGCTAGATCCAGGAAGCCGGGACTAGCGGGAGCCGGGGAGCTGTTTTTT. It yields the protein CCARSRKPGLAGAGELFF.

This clonotype was recorded at least ten times. The chain joins TRBV29-1 to TRBJ1-1; D may be TRBD1 (6 bases). This CDR3 is built from 14 residues. V was trimmed by 7 bases and J by 0 bases, leaving 15 bases between them. Germline assignment: CDR1 SQVTM and CDR2 ANQGSEA. Here the CDR3 reads CSAHTGLMNTEAFF. CDR3 sequence (DNA): TGCAGCGCACATACAGGGCTCATGAACACTGAAGCTTTCTTT.

This clonotype was recorded many times. The rearrangement uses TRBV27 and TRBJ1-2; 7 positions match TRBD1. The CDR3 spans 14 residues. The germline CDR1 and CDR2 sequences are MNHEY and SMNVEV (reference sequence). The ends lost 4 bases at V and 4 bases at J; junction bases unmatched: 6. CDR3 protein: CASSWKGAGYGYTF. CDR3 DNA sequence: TGTGCCAGCAGTTGGAAGGGGGCGGGCTATGGCTACACCTTC.

V is TRBV12-3 or TRBV12-4 and J is TRBJ2-2, with 8 bases aligning to TRBD1. Trimming removed 9 bases from V and 1 base from J; junction bases left unmatched: 16. The CDR3 spans 18 residues. The DNA for the CDR3 is TGTGCCAGTCAAGTAAGACAGGGGCCTCTTCTGAACACCGGGGAGCTGTTTTTT. Protein: CASQVRQGPLLNTGELFF.

This clonotype showed up many times. The V gene is TRBV29-1, the J gene TRBJ1-2; D is possibly TRBD1 (6 bases). The V gene's germline CDR1 is SQVTM and CDR2 ANQGSEA. The length of the CDR3 is 15 residues. CDR3 protein: CRVQGLSPSNYGYTF. In DNA form, the CDR3 reads TGCAGAGTACAGGGCCTCTCCCCTTCTAACTATGGCTACACCTTC. The full variable domain, rest sourced from reference TRBV29-1 and TRBJ1-2, is SAVISQKPSRDICQRGTSLTIQCQVDSQVTMMFWYRQQPGQSLTLIATANQGSEATYESGFVIDKFPISRPNLTFSTLTVSNMSPEDSSIYLCRVQGLSPSNYGYTFGSGTRLTVV.

This clonotype was picked up many times. This rearrangement joins TRBV29-1 to TRBJ2-2; tentative D call: TRBD1 (6 bases). The CDR3 consists of 15 residues. Trimming stripped 3 bases from V and 5 bases from J, with 16 bases between. CDR1 is SQVTM, CDR2 ANQGSEA, per germline. Written as DNA, the CDR3 is TGCAGCGTTGAGGAGCAGGGGATGAAAACCGGGGAGCTGTTTTTT. It specifies CSVEEQGMKTGELFF.

This clonotype was counted at least ten times. The chain is built from TRBV28 and TRBJ2-7; the D is unclear. The CDR3 is 16 residues long. Between the trimmed V and J ends, which lost 4 bases and 0 bases, there was a span of 16 bases. Per germline, CDR1 MDHEN and CDR2 SYDVKM. The CDR3 nucleotides read TGTGCCAGCAGTTATGTTTTTGGCGGTAGCTCCTACGAGCAGTACTTC. Translation gives CASSYVFGGSSYEQYF. Full variable domain (missing parts from reference TRBV28 and TRBJ2-7): DVKVTQSSRYLVKRTGEKVFLECVQDMDHENMFWYRQDPGLGLRLIYFSYDVKMKEKGDIPEGYSVSREKKERFSLILESASTNQTSMYLCASSYVFGGSSYEQYFGPGTRLTVT.